Listed below are T cell receptor beta chains from one sample, sequenced in a study of cytomegalovirus exposure and HLA in healthy donors. Here immunoSEQ multiplex PCR was the method, and the copy in TCRdb shows in-frame clones only, minus some. The sample contains about 110,000 clones, approximately 67% of which appear only once. Sequenced: PBMCs. The receptors derive from a man between 18 and 35 years old in good health and CMV-seropositive. CDR3s include the opening cysteine and the closing phenylalanine or tryptophan. A D gene is named only where the DNA matches it firmly. Size values are once, few and many counts, or a class for expanded clones, and some rows have none.

clone_size: NA; j_call: TRBJ2-5; cdr3_length: 16; v_call: TRBV4-1; d_call: NA; cdr3_nt: TGCGCCAGCAGCCAATTGGGACAAAAGATTGGAGAGACCCAGTACTTC; cdr3_aa: CASSQLGQKIGETQYF
clone_size: NA; j_call: TRBJ1-1; cdr3_length: 12; v_call: TRBV29-1; d_call: TRBD1; cdr3_nt: TGCAGCACACAGGGGCTGAACACTGAAGCTTTCTTT; cdr3_aa: CSTQGLNTEAFF
clone_size: once; j_call: TRBJ2-2; cdr3_length: 13; v_call: TRBV12-5; d_call: NA; cdr3_nt: TGTGCTAGTGGTTTAGGCGGGTCCGGGGAGCTGTTTTTT; cdr3_aa: CASGLGGSGELFF
clone_size: NA; j_call: TRBJ1-5; cdr3_length: 14; v_call: TRBV28; d_call: NA; cdr3_nt: TGTGCCAGCAGGGAGTGGCAGGGCCTTCAGCCCCAGCATTTT; cdr3_aa: CASREWQGLQPQHF
clone_size: few; j_call: TRBJ1-1; cdr3_length: 16; v_call: TRBV4-1; d_call: TRBD1; cdr3_nt: TGCGCCAGCAGCCAACTGGGGACAGGGGGAGTTACTGAAGCTTTCTTT; cdr3_aa: CASSQLGTGGVTEAFF
clone_size: NA; j_call: TRBJ1-2; cdr3_length: 17; v_call: TRBV13; d_call: NA; cdr3_nt: TGTGCCAGCAGCGACGGGGGGTGGGGGAATATTAACTATGGCTACACCTTC; cdr3_aa: CASSDGGWGNINYGYTF
clone_size: NA; j_call: TRBJ1-4; cdr3_length: 13; v_call: TRBV28; d_call: NA; cdr3_nt: TGTGCCAGCAGACCTGACAACTCTGAAAAACTGTTTTTT; cdr3_aa: CASRPDNSEKLFF
clone_size: few; j_call: TRBJ1-1; cdr3_length: 14; v_call: TRBV2; d_call: NA; cdr3_nt: TGTGCCAGCAGTGAAGCGCGGAGGAACACTGAAGCTTTCTTT; cdr3_aa: CASSEARRNTEAFF
clone_size: once; j_call: TRBJ2-3; cdr3_length: 18; v_call: TRBV4-2; d_call: NA; cdr3_nt: TGTGCCAGCAGCGAAGCAGGGGTCATGTCGGGAAGCACAGATACGCAGTATTTT; cdr3_aa: CASSEAGVMSGSTDTQYF
clone_size: few; j_call: TRBJ2-2; cdr3_length: 14; v_call: TRBV19; d_call: TRBD1; cdr3_nt: TGTGCCAGCAAGGGACAGGGGAGGACCGGGGAGCTGTTTTTT; cdr3_aa: CASKGQGRTGELFF
clone_size: NA; j_call: TRBJ2-1; cdr3_length: 15; v_call: TRBV6-4; d_call: TRBD2; cdr3_nt: TGTGCCAGCAGTGTAACTAGCGGGGGGACCGATGAGCAGTTCTTC; cdr3_aa: CASSVTSGGTDEQFF
clone_size: NA; j_call: TRBJ1-5; cdr3_length: 17; v_call: TRBV5-3; d_call: NA; cdr3_nt: TGTGCCACCGGTCCCCTCGGAAGAGGGCATAGCAATCAGCCCCAGCATTTT; cdr3_aa: CATGPLGRGHSNQPQHF
clone_size: NA; j_call: TRBJ1-5; cdr3_length: 17; v_call: TRBV7-9; d_call: NA; cdr3_nt: TGTGCCAGCAGCTTAAGTTCAGTTGGGCAGCTAAATCAGCCCCAGCATTTT; cdr3_aa: CASSLSSVGQLNQPQHF
clone_size: NA; j_call: TRBJ2-2; cdr3_length: 15; v_call: TRBV7-8; d_call: TRBD1; cdr3_nt: TGTGCCAGCAGCACCCGACAGGGTCCCACCGGGGAGCTGTTTTTT; cdr3_aa: CASSTRQGPTGELFF
clone_size: NA; j_call: TRBJ2-3; cdr3_length: 14; v_call: TRBV5-4; d_call: NA; cdr3_nt: TGTGCCAGCAGCTTGGGACTGCTAATAGATACGCAGTATTTT; cdr3_aa: CASSLGLLIDTQYF
clone_size: NA; j_call: TRBJ2-1; cdr3_length: 15; v_call: TRBV7-9; d_call: TRBD2; cdr3_nt: TGTGCCAGCAGCCCACCGGGACTAGTCCTTAGTGAGCAGTTCTTC; cdr3_aa: CASSPPGLVLSEQFF